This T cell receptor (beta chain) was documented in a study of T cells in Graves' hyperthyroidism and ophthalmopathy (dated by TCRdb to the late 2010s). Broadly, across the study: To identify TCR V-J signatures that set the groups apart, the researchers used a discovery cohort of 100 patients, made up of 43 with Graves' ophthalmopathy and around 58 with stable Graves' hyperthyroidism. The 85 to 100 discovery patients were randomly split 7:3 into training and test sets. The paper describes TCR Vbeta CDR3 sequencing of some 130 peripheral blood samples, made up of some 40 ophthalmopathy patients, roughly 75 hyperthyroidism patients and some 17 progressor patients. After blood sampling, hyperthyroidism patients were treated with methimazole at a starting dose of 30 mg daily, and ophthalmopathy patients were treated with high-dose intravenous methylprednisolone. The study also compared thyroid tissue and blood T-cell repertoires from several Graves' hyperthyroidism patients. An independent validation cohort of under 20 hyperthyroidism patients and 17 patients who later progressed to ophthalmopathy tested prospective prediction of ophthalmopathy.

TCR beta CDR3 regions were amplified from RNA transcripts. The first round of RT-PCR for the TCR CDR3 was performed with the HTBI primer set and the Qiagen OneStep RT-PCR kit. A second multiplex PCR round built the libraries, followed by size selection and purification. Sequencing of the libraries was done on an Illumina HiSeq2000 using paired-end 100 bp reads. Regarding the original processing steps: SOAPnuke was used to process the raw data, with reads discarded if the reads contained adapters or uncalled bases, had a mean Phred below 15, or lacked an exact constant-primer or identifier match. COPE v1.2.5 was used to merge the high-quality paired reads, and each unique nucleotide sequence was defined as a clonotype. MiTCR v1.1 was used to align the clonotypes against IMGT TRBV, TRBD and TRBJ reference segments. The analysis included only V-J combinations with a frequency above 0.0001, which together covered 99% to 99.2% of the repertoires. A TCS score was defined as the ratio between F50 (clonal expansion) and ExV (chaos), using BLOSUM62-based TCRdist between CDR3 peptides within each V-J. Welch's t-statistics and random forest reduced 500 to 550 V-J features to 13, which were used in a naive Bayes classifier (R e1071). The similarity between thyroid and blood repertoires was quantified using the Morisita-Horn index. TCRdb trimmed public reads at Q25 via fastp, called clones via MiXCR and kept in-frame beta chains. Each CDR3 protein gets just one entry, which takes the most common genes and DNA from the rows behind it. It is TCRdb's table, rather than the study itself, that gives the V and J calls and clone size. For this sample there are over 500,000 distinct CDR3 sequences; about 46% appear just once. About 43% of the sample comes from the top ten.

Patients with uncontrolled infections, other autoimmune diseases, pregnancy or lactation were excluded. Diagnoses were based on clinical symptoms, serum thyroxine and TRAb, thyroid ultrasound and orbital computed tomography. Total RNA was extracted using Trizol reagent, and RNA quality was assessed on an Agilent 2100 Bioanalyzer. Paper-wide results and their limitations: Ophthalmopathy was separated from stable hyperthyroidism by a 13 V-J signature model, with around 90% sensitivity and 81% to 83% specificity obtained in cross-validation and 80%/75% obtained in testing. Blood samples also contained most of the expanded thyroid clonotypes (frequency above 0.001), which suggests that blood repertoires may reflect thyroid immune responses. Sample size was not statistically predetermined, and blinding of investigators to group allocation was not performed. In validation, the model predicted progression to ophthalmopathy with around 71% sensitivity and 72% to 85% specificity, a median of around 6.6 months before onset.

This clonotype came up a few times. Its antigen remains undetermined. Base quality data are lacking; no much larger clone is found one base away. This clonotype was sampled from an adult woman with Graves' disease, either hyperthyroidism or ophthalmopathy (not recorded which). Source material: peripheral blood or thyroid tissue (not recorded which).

The DNA reads TGTGCCAGCAGCTTAGAACGGGCTTTCGGTGAAGCTTTCTTT. It translates to CASSLERAFGEAFF. The rearrangement joined TRBV7-7 to TRBJ1-1; no D gene can be assigned with confidence. V is reduced by 1 base and J by 7 bases, leaving a spacing of 13 bases between them. According to the germline V gene (reference sequence), CDR1 reads SSHAT and CDR2 reads FNYEAQ. From cysteine to phenylalanine, the CDR3 is 14 amino acids long. The read is trimmed to its CDR3 DNA, 42 bases read in frame from base 1.